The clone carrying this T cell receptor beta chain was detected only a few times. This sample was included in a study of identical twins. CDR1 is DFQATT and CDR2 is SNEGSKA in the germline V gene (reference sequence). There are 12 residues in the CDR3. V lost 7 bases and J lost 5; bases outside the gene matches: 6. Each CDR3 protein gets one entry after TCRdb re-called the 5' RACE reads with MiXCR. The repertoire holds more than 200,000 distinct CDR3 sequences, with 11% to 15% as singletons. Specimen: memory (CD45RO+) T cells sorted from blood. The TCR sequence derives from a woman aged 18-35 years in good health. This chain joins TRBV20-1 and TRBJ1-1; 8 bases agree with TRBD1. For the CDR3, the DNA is TGCAGTGTTCCGACAGGGGAAACTGAAGCTTTCTTT. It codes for CSVPTGETEAFF.